These 15 T cell receptor beta chains were all obtained from the same sample, sequenced in a study of cytomegalovirus exposure and HLA in healthy donors. It was with 60 Vbeta and 13 Jbeta primers that the PCR ran. The method was immunoSEQ multiplex PCR; TCRdb's version includes in-frame clones alone and lacks a portion of them. Here the sample spans 140,000 to 150,000 clones, around 79% being singletons. The sequencing sample was made of PBMCs. The receptor source for this set is a woman in her twenties or thirties in good health and CMV-seronegative.

The chain has TRBV30 and TRBJ2-5, with D possibly TRBD1 on 6 matching bases. Germline loops: CDR1 GTSNPN, CDR2 SVGIG (reference sequence). The CDR3 consists of 12 residues. V was trimmed by 5 bases and J by 4 bases, leaving 11 bases between them. CDR3 protein: CAWGTGPETQYF. The CDR3 DNA reads as TGTGCCTGGGGAACAGGGCCAGAGACCCAGTACTTC.

This clone was counted only a few times. This chain links TRBV5-4 with TRBJ2-7, with D maybe TRBD2 (6 bases). This CDR3 is built from 15 residues. In germline, CDR1 is SGHNT, CDR2 YYREEE (reference sequence). V shed 4 bases and J shed 1 base, with 15 bases lying between them. This chain's CDR3 is CASSPASGPSYEQYF. Here the CDR3 DNA reads TGTGCCAGCAGCCCGGCGAGCGGGCCATCCTACGAGCAGTACTTC.

This chain uses TRBV29-1 with TRBJ2-2; the D is unclear. The CDR3 loop spans 14 amino acids. Trimming shortened V by 5 bases and J by 0 bases, and 10 bases separated the two germline ends. Germline V CDR1 and CDR2: SQVTM, ANQGSEA. The CDR3 sequence is CSVNPRANTGELFF. The DNA for the CDR3 is TGCAGCGTTAACCCACGAGCGAACACCGGGGAGCTGTTTTTT.

V is TRBV4-3 and J is TRBJ1-1; the match to TRBD1 covers 10 bases. The CDR3 length is 15 residues. J was trimmed by 3 bases and V by 2 bases; bases with no gene match: 3. Germline CDR1 LGHNA, CDR2 YSLEER. The CDR3 reads CASSQLTGGDTEAFF. The CDR3 nucleotides are TGCGCCAGCAGCCAACTGACAGGGGGCGACACTGAAGCTTTCTTT.

The chain carries TRBV7-8 and TRBJ2-5; possibly TRBD1 for D (6 bases). Trimming took off 6 bases at V and 2 bases at J, with 16 bases between the two ends. This CDR3 spans 15 amino acids. Germline V CDR1 and CDR2: SGHVS, FQNEAQ. The CDR3 is CASSQRGNIQETQYF. As DNA, the CDR3 is TGTGCCAGCAGTCAAAGGGGGAACATACAAGAGACCCAGTACTTC.

The V and J genes are TRBV5-4 and TRBJ1-1, with TRBD1 as a possible D gene (6 bases). Germline V gene sequence: CDR1 SGHNT, CDR2 YYREEE (reference sequence). The V gene lost 7 bases and the J gene lost 0 bases, with 16 bases spanning the gap. CDR3 length: 15 amino acids. CDR3 sequence (DNA): TGTGCCAGCTCCCCCCTTGGGGGCATGAACACTGAAGCTTTCTTT. Translation gives CASSPLGGMNTEAFF. The full variable domain, in which reference TRBV5-4 and TRBJ1-1 provide the parts outside the CDR3, is ETGVTQSPTHLIKTRGQQVTLRCSSQSGHNTVSWYQQALGQGPQFIFQYYREEENGRGNFPPRFSGLQFPNYSSELNVNALELDDSALYLCASSPLGGMNTEAFFGQGTRLTVV.

This chain uses TRBV10-3 with TRBJ2-1; 7 bases align to TRBD1. Germline V gene data show CDR1 as ENHRY and CDR2 as SYGVKD. V lost 6 bases, J lost 1 base, and 12 bases stayed unmatched. The CDR3 has 17 amino acids. CDR3 in amino acids: CAISQQGNFGSYNEQFF. As DNA, the CDR3 is TGTGCCATCAGCCAACAGGGGAATTTCGGTTCCTACAATGAGCAGTTCTTC.

As DNA, the CDR3 is TGTGCTAGTGGAGACAGGCCTAATCAGCCCCAGCATTTT. Translating gives CASGDRPNQPQHF. This chain uses TRBV12-5 with TRBJ1-5, with D maybe TRBD1 (6 bases). The V gene's germline CDR1 is LGHNT and CDR2 FRNRAP. Trimming cost V 6 bases and J 4 bases, with 10 bases left between them. This CDR3 spans 13 amino acids. Together with reference TRBV12-5 and TRBJ1-5, the CDR3 gives the full variable domain: DARVTQTPRHKVTEMGQEVTMRCQPILGHNTVFWYRQTMMQGLELLAYFRNRAPLDDSGMPKDRFSAEMPDATLATLKIQPSEPRDSAVYFCASGDRPNQPQHFGDGTRLSIL.

The V and J genes are TRBV29-1 and TRBJ1-5; 10 bases are a match to TRBD1. Germline V gene lookup returns CDR1 SQVTM and CDR2 ANQGSEA. This CDR3 spans 14 amino acids. J was trimmed by 5 bases and V by 6 bases; bases with no gene match: 7. The DNA for the CDR3 is TGCAGCGTCGCCAAGGGGACAGGGGATCAGCCCCAGCATTTT. Translated: CSVAKGTGDQPQHF.

This chain's CDR3 is CAIRGQAGGEQFF. CDR3 nucleotides: TGTGCCATCAGAGGACAGGCAGGGGGTGAGCAGTTCTTC. This chain uses TRBV10-3 with TRBJ2-1; 7 bases agree with TRBD1. There are 13 residues in the CDR3. Germline CDR1 and CDR2: ENHRY and SYGVKD. The junction had 8 bases not matched to a gene; V was cut back by 6 bases and J by 9 bases.

The rearrangement joins TRBV5-5 to TRBJ2-3; 9 positions agree with TRBD1. The CDR3 extends over 16 amino acids. V was pared by 0 bases and J by 1 base, with 3 bases of the junction left unmatched. Germline V gives CDR1 SGHKS, CDR2 YYEKEE (reference sequence). CDR3: CASSLARDRGTDTQYF. The CDR3 DNA reads TGTGCCAGCAGCTTGGCCCGGGACAGGGGCACAGATACGCAGTATTTT.

This chain's CDR3 is CASSDRDRRKWSYGYTF. CDR3 bases: TGTGCCAGCAGCGACCGGGACAGGCGAAAATGGAGCTATGGCTACACCTTC. The chain combines TRBV7-9 with TRBJ1-2, with 8 positions matching TRBD1. The CDR3 spans 17 residues. J lost 4 bases, V lost 5 bases, and 15 bases had no gene match. Per germline, CDR1 SEHNR and CDR2 FQNEAQ (reference sequence).

V usage is TRBV5-6 and J usage is TRBJ1-2, with a tentative D call TRBD1 (6 bases). There are 14 residues in the CDR3. V dropped 3 bases and J dropped 6 bases, with 15 bases sitting between them. Germline V CDR1 and CDR2: SGHDT, YYEEEE. DNA of the CDR3: TGTGCCAGCAGCTATCCGACAGGCCGCAATGGCTACACCTTC. The encoded protein is CASSYPTGRNGYTF.

DNA of the CDR3: TGTGCCAGCATTTTCAGGGACTATGGCTACACCTTC. Protein: CASIFRDYGYTF. The V and J genes are TRBV2 and TRBJ1-2, with D possibly TRBD1 on 5 matching bases. The V gene lost 7 bases and the J gene lost 3 bases, with 9 bases spanning the gap. This CDR3 contains 12 residues. Germline assignment: CDR1 SNHLY and CDR2 FYNNEI.

This rearrangement joins TRBV2 to TRBJ1-1, with 11 bases aligning to TRBD1. CDR3 size: 15 residues. Losses at the gene ends were 3 bases for V and 6 bases for J; bases not matched to a gene: 6. The V gene's germline CDR1 is SNHLY and CDR2 FYNNEI. The CDR3 reads CASSDGDRGLSEAFF. The CDR3, as DNA: TGTGCCAGCAGTGATGGGGACAGGGGGTTGTCTGAAGCTTTCTTT.